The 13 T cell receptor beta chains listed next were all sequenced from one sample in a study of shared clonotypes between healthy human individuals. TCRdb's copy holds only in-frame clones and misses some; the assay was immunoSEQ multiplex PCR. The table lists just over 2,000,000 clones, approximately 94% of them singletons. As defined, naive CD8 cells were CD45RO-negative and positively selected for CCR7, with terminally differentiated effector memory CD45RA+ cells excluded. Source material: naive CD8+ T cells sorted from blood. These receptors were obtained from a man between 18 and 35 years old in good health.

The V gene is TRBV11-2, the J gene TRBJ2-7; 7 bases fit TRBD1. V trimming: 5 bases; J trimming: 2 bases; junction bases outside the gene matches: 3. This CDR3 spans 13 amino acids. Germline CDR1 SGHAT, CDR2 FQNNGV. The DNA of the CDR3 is TGTGCCAGCAGCATGGGACAGACCTACGAGCAGTACTTC. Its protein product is CASSMGQTYEQYF.

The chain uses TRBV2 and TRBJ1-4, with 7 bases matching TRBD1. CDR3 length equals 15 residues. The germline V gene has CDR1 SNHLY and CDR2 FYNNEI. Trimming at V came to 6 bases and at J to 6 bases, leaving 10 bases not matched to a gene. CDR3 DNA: TGTGCCAGCAGGCCGAGACAGGGCCCTTATGAAAAACTGTTTTTT. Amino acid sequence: CASRPRQGPYEKLFF. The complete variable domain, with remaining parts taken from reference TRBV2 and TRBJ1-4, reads EPEVTQTPSHQVTQMGQEVILRCVPISNHLYFYWYRQILGQKVEFLVSFYNNEISEKSEIFDDQFSVERPDGSNFTLKIRSTKLEDSAMYFCASRPRQGPYEKLFFGSGTQLSVL.

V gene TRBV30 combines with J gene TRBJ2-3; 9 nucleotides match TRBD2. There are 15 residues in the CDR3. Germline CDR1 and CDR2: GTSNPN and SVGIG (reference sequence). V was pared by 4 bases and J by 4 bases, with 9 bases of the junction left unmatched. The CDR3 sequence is CAWTSGTSRSDTQYF. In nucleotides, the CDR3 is TGTGCCTGGACGTCCGGGACTAGCAGATCAGATACGCAGTATTTT.

In DNA form, the CDR3 reads TGTGCCAGCAGTTACTTAAGCGAGGGTCCAGATACGCAGTATTTT. Protein product: CASSYLSEGPDTQYF. The rearrangement links TRBV6-5 to TRBJ2-3; possibly TRBD2 for D (5 bases). The germline V and J ends were trimmed by 1 base and 4 bases, with 12 bases remaining between them. CDR1 is MNHEY, CDR2 SVGAGI, per germline. The CDR3 runs 15 residues.

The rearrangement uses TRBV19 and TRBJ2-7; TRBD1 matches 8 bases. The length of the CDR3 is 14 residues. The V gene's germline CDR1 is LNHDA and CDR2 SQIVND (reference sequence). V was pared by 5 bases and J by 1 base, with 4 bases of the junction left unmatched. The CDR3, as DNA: TGTGCCAGTAGTTCGGGACAGGCGTCCTACGAGCAGTACTTC. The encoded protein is CASSSGQASYEQYF. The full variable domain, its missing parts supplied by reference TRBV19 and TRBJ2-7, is DGGITQSPKYLFRKEGQNVTLSCEQNLNHDAMYWYRQDPGQGLRLIYYSQIVNDFQKGDIAEGYSVSREKKESFPLTVTSAQKNPTAFYLCASSSGQASYEQYFGPGTRLTVT.

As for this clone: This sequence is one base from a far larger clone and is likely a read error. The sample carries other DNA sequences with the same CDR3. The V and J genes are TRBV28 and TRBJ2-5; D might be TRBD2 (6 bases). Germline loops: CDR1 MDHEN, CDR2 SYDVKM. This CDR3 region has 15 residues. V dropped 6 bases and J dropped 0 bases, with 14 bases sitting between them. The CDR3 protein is CASSQGSGYQETQYF. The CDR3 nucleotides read TGTGCCAGCAGCCAAGGGAGCGGGTACCAAGAGACCCAGTACTTC.

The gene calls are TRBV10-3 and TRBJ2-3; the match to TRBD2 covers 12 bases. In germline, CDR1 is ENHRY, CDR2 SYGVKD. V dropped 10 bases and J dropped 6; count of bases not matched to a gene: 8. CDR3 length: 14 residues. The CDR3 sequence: CATGTSGPSDTQYF. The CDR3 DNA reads TGTGCCACCGGGACTAGCGGGCCCAGTGATACGCAGTATTTT.

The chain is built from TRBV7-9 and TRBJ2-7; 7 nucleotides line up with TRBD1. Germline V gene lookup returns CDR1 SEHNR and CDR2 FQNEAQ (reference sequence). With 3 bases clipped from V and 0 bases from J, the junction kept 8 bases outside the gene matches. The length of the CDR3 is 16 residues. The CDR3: CASSFLLTGNSYEQYF. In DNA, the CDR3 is TGTGCCAGCAGCTTCCTTCTGACAGGGAACTCCTACGAGCAGTACTTC.

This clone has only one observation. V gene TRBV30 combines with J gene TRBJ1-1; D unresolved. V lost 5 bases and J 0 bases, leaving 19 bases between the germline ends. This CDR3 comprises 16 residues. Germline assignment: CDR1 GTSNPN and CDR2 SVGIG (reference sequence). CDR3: CAWEILGSGLNTEAFF. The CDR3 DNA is TGTGCCTGGGAAATACTGGGCAGCGGACTGAACACTGAAGCTTTCTTT. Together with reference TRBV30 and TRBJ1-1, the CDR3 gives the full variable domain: SQTIHQWPATLVQPVGSPLSLECTVEGTSNPNLYWYRQAAGRGLQLLFYSVGIGQISSEVPQNLSASRPQDRQFILSSKKLLLSDSGFYLCAWEILGSGLNTEAFFGQGTRLTVV.

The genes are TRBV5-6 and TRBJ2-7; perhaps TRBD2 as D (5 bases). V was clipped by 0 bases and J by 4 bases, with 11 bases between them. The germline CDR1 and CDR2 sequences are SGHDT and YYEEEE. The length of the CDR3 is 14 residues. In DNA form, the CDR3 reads TGTGCCAGCAGCTTGGGTGGGAGTAGGTACGAGCAGTACTTC. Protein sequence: CASSLGGSRYEQYF.

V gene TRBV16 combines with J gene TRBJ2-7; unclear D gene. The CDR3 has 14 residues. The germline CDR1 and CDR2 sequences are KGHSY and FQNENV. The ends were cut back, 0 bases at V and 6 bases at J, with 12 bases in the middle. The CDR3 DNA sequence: TGTGCCAGCAGCCAATCTGGTCCCGGCCTCGAGCAGTACTTC. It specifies CASSQSGPGLEQYF.

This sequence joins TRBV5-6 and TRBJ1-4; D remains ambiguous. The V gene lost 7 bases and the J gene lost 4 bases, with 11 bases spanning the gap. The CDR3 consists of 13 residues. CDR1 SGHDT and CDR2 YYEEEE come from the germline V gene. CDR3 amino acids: CASRESDNEKLFF. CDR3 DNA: TGTGCCAGCCGAGAATCCGATAATGAAAAACTGTTTTTT.

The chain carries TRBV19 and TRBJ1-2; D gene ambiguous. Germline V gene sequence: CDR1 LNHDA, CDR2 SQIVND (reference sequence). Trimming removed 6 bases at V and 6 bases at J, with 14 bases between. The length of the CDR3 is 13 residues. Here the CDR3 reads CASSPGPRDGYTF. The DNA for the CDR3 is TGTGCCAGTAGCCCGGGTCCTCGGGATGGCTACACCTTC.